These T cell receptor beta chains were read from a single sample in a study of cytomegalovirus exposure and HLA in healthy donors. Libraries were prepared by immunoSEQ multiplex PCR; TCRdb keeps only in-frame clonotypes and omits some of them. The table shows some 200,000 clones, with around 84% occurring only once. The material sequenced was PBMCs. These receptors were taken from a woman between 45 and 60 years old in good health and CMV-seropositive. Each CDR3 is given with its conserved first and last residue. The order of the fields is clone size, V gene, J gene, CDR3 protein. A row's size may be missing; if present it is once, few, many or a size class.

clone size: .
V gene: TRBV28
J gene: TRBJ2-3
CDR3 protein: CASSKTSGEADTQYF

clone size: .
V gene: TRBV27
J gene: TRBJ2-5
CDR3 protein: CASSFSGGTETQYF

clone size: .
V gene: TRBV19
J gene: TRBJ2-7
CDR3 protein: CASSIGGQAYEQYF

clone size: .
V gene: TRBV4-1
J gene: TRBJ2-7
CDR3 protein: CASSRQQGDEQYF

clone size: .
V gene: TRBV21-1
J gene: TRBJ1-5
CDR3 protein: CASSPQRCYQPQHF

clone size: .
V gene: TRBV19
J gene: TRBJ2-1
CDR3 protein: CASSPQDPAYNEQFF

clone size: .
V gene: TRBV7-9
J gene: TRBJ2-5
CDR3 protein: CASSSGLAGAETQYF

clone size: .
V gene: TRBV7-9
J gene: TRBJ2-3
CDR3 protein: CASSLDSPITDTQYF

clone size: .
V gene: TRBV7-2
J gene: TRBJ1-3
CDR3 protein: CASSLMEGGSGNTIYF

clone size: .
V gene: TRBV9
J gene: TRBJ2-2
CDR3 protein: CASSPRTELAGELFF

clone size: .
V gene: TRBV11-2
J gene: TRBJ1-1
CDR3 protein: CASSPRPDTEAFF

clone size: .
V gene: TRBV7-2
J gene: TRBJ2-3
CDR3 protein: CASSPLAGGLSQYF

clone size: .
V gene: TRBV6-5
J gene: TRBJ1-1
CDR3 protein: CASSVIESTEAFF

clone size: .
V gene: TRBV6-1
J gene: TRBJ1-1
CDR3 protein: CASRERDEAFF

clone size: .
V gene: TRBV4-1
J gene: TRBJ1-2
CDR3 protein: CASSQGQLYGYTF

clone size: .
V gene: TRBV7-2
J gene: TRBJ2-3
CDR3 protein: CASSRIESLAGGDTQYF

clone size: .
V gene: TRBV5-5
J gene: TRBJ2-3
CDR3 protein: CASSSMGQGSDTQYF

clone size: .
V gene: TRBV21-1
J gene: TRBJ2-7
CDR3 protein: CARTGVSYEQYF

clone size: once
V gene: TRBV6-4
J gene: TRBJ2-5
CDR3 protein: CAIPLGGPSVVTQYF

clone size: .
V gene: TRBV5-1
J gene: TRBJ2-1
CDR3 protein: CASSDRSGGVNEQFF

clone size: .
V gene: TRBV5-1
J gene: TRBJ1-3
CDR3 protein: CASSPTGDSGNTIYF

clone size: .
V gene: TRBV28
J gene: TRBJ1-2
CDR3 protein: CASSSPGTGGLGYGYTF

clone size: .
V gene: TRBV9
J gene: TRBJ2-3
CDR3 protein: CASSVAAGFADTQYF

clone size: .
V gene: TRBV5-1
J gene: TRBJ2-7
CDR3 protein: CASSLALSEAYEQYF